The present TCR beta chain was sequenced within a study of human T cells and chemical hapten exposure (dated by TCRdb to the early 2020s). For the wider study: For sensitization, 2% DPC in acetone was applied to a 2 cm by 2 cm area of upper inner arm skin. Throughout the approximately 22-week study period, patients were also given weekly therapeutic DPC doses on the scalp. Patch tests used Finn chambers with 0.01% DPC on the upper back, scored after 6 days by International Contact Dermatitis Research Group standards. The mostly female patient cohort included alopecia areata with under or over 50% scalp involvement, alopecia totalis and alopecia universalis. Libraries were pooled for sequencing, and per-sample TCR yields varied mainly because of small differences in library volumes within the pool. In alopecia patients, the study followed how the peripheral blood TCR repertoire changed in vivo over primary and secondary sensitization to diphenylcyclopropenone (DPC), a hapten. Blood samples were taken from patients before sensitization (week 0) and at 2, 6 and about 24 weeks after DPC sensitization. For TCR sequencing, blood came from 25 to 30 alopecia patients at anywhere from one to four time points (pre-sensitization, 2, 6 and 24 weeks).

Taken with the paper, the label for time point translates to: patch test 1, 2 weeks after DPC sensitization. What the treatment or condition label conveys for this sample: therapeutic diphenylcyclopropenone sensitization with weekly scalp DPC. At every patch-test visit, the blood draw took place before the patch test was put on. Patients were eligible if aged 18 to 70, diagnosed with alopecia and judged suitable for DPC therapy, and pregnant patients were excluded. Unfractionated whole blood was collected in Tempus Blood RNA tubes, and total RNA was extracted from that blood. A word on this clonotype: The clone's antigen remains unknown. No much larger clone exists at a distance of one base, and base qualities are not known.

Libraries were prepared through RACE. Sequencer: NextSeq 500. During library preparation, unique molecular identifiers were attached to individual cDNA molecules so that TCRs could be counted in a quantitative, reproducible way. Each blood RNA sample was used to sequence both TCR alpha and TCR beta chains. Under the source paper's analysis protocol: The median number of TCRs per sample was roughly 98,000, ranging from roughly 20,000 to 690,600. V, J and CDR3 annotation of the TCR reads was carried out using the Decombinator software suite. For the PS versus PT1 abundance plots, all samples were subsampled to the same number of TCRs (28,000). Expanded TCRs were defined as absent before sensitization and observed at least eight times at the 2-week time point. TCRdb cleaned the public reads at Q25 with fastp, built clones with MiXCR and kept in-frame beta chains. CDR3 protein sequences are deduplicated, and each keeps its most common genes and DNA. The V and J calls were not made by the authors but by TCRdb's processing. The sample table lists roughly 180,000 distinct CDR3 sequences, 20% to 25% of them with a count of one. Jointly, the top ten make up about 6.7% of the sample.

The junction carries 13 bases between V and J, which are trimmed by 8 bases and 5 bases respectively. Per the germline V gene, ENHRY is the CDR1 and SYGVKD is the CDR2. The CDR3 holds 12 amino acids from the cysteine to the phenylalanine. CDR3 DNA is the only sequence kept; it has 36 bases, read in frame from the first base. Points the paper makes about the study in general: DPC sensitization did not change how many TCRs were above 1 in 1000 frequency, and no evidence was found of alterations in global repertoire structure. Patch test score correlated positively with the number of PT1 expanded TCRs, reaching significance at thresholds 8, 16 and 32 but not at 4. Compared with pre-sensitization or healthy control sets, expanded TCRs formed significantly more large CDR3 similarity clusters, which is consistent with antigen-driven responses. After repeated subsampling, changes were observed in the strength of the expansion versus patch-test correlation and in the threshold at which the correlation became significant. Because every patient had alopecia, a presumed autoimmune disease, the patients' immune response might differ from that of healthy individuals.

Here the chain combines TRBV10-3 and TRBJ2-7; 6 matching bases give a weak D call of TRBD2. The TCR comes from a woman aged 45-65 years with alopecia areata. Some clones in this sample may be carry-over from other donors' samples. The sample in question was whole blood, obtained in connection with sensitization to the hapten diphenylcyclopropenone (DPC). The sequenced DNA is TGTGCCATCGGAGGACTAAACAACGAGCAGTACTTC. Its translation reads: CAIGGLNNEQYF.